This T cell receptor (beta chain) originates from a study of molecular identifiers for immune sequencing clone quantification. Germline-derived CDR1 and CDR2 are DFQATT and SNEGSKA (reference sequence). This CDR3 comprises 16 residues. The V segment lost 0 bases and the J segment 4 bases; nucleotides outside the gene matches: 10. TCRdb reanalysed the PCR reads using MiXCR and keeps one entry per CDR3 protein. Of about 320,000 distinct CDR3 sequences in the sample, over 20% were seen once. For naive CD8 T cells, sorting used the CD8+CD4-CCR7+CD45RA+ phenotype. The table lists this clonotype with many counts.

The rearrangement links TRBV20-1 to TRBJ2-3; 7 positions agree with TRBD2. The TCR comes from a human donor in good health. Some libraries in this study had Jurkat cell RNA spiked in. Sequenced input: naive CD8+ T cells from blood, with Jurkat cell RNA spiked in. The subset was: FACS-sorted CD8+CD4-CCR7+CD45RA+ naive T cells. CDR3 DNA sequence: TGCAGTGCTAGAGAGGTGGGGGAGGGATGGCCAGATACGCAGTATTTT. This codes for CSAREVGEGWPDTQYF.